Listed below are T cell receptor beta chains from one sample, sequenced in a study of cytomegalovirus exposure and HLA in healthy donors. Clones were sequenced by immunoSEQ multiplex PCR, and TCRdb holds only the in-frame ones, with some missing. This sample has about 68,000 clones; approximately 80% occur once, and the top ten carry approximately 7%. Material: PBMCs. The receptors stem from a human donor in good health. Both conserved end residues are part of each CDR3. The D gene is left open where the match is weak. Not every row has a clone size; where given, it reads once, few, many or a size class.

>TRBV7-3|TRBD2|TRBJ2-3|.
CASSSSSGGGYTQYF
TGTGCCAGCAGCTCCTCTAGCGGGGGGGGGTATACGCAGTATTTT
>TRBV6-5|.|TRBJ2-1|.
CASRRQGNNEQFF
TGTGCCAGCAGACGGCAGGGGAACAATGAGCAGTTCTTC
>TRBV14|TRBD1|TRBJ1-6|.
CASSRTGGGNSPLHF
TGTGCCAGCAGCCGAACAGGGGGCGGAAATTCACCCCTCCACTTT
>TRBV5-1|TRBD1|TRBJ2-3|.
CASSSYQDRATDTQYF
TGCGCCAGCAGCTCTTACCAGGACAGGGCAACAGATACGCAGTATTTT
>TRBV7-2|.|TRBJ2-2|.
CASRNGLAGGPNTGELFF
TGTGCCAGCCGGAACGGACTAGCAGGGGGGCCGAACACCGGGGAGCTGTTTTTT
>TRBV6-5|TRBD2|TRBJ2-7|.
CASSYQSAGPTYEQYF
TGTGCCAGCAGTTACCAATCAGCGGGACCTACCTACGAGCAGTACTTC
>TRBV29-1|TRBD1|TRBJ1-2|.
CSVSDRGRRDGYPF
TGCAGCGTCTCTGACAGGGGGCGTCGGGATGGCTACCCCTTC
>TRBV1|.|TRBJ2-5|.
CTSSHELFDSQETQYF
TGCACCAGCAGCCACGAACTATTTGACAGCCAAGAGACCCAGTACTTC
>TRBV15|TRBD1|TRBJ2-7|.
CATSRDLAGGPEQYF
TGTGCCACCAGCAGAGATCTGGCAGGGGGCCCCGAGCAGTACTTC
>TRBV7-9|TRBD2|TRBJ2-1|.
CSSSFLGLAGEHEQFF
TGTTCCAGCAGCTTTCTGGGGTTAGCGGGGGAACATGAGCAGTTCTTC
>TRBV7-3|.|TRBJ2-3|.
CASSSDTATDTQYF
TGTGCCAGCAGCTCGGACACAGCCACAGATACGCAGTATTTT
>TRBV5-6|TRBD2|TRBJ2-1|.
CASSFTRGFYNEQFF
TGTGCCAGCAGCTTTACGCGGGGGTTCTACAATGAGCAGTTCTTC
>TRBV6-5|.|TRBJ2-1|.
CASSYSGGRINEQFF
TGTGCCAGCAGTTACTCCGGGGGGCGTATCAATGAGCAGTTCTTC
>TRBV21-1|.|TRBJ2-6|few
CASSTLTSGANVLTF
TGTGCCAGCAGCACCCTGACATCTGGGGCCAACGTCCTGACTTTC
>TRBV7-3|TRBD2|TRBJ2-5|few
CASSPAGAGGSETQYF
TGTGCCAGCAGCCCGGCTGGGGCGGGGGGTTCAGAGACCCAGTACTTC
>TRBV19|TRBD1|TRBJ1-1|few
CASRPTTGDTEAFF
TGTGCCAGTAGACCTACCACAGGGGACACTGAAGCTTTCTTT
>TRBV28|.|TRBJ2-2|.
CASSPPQTGELFF
TGTGCCAGCAGCCCACCACAGACCGGGGAGCTGTTTTTT
>TRBV5-1|TRBD1|TRBJ2-5|.
CASSAGQDQETQYF
TGCGCCAGCAGCGCTGGACAGGACCAAGAGACCCAGTACTTC
>TRBV6-1|.|TRBJ2-3|once
CASSAPGMDTQYF
TGTGCCAGCAGTGCTCCAGGGATGGATACGCAGTATTTT
>TRBV9|.|TRBJ1-4|.
CASSADPTVSNEKLFF
TGTGCCAGCAGCGCAGACCCGACAGTCTCTAATGAAAAACTGTTTTTT
>TRBV6-1|.|TRBJ2-2|.
CASSGFGANTGELFF
TGTGCCAGCAGTGGCTTCGGGGCGAACACCGGGGAGCTGTTTTTT
>TRBV19|.|TRBJ1-2|.
CASSNLARQGRYGYTF
TGTGCCAGTAGTAACCTCGCCCGCCAGGGTCGCTATGGCTACACCTTC
>TRBV6-5|.|TRBJ1-1|.
CASSYGEGTEAFF
TGTGCCAGCAGTTACGGGGAGGGCACTGAGGCTTTCTTT
>TRBV20-1|.|TRBJ1-2|.
CSARVGYGYTF
TGCAGTGCTAGAGTCGGTTATGGCTACACCTTC
>TRBV6-4|TRBD2|TRBJ2-3|.
CASSDLAGGPQYF
TGTGCCAGCAGTGACCTAGCGGGGGGACCGCAGTATTTT
>TRBV7-2|TRBD1|TRBJ2-1|.
CASSLRGQATDEQFF
TGTGCCAGCAGCTTAAGGGGACAGGCTACGGATGAGCAGTTCTTC
>TRBV5-8|TRBD1|TRBJ2-7|.
CASSLGRGTGDYEQYF
TGTGCCAGCAGCCTTGGGAGGGGGACAGGGGACTACGAGCAGTACTTC
>TRBV18|TRBD1|TRBJ1-2|.
CASSRGQGEDYGYTF
TGTGCCAGCTCACGTGGACAGGGGGAGGACTATGGCTACACCTTC
>TRBV5-6|.|TRBJ2-7|.
CASSSGQPPYEQYF
TGTGCCAGCAGCTCAGGACAGCCACCTTACGAGCAGTACTTC
>TRBV27|.|TRBJ2-5|few
CASSLGGWVQETQYF
TGTGCCAGCAGTTTAGGGGGGTGGGTCCAAGAGACCCAGTACTTC
>TRBV29-1|.|TRBJ2-3|.
CSARPAGAGTDTQYF
TGCAGCGCTCGTCCGGCAGGGGCGGGCACAGATACGCAGTATTTT
>TRBV5-4|.|TRBJ2-1|.
CASSIRQHNNEQFF
TGTGCCAGCAGCATAAGACAGCATAACAATGAGCAGTTCTTC